This is a list of T cell receptor beta chains from one sample in a study of human T cells and chemical hapten exposure. TCRdb processed the RACE reads anew with MiXCR; each CDR3 protein has one entry. The sample carries fewer than 50,000 distinct CDR3 sequences, 3.7% recorded once. Sequenced input: whole blood. These receptors originate from a human donor in good health. Some clones in this sample may be carry-over from other donors' samples. CDR3s leave out the opening cysteine and the closing phenylalanine or tryptophan. D genes are given only for firm matches. A row's size may be missing; if present it is once, few, many or a size class.

CDR3aa,abundance,len,v_gene,d_gene,j_gene
ASSKEWNEPGELF,many,13,TRBV21-1,NA,TRBJ2-2
ASSISSGANTGELF,many,14,TRBV5-1,TRBD2,TRBJ2-2
ASSQGQGNTGELF,few,13,TRBV5-1,TRBD1,TRBJ2-2
SGYYYGYT,many,8,TRBV29-1,NA,TRBJ1-2
ASSLTSGRTDTQY,many,13,TRBV5-1,TRBD2,TRBJ2-3
ASSPAGHEQY,few,10,TRBV18,NA,TRBJ2-7
ASSLDSTADTQY,many,12,TRBV5-1,NA,TRBJ2-3
SRGEPMNTEAF,few,11,TRBV20-1,NA,TRBJ1-1
ASSLGGPSGFDNEQF,NA,15,TRBV5-4,NA,TRBJ2-1
ASSGLGLAGGEEQY,NA,14,TRBV18,TRBD2,TRBJ2-7
ASSLSSQYNEQF,many,12,TRBV27,NA,TRBJ2-1
ASSFGTSGIGEQY,many,13,TRBV12-3/TRBV12-4,TRBD2,TRBJ2-7
SGRTSGEFKQY,many,11,TRBV29-1,TRBD2,TRBJ2-3
ASQRTSGYEQY,many,11,TRBV10-1,TRBD2,TRBJ2-7
ASSPPGGEQY,many,10,TRBV7-6,TRBD1,TRBJ2-7
ASSLWVFETSVDEQF,many,15,TRBV28,TRBD2,TRBJ2-1
ASSLPGKVYEQY,NA,12,TRBV21-1,NA,TRBJ2-7
SVLRTGTGELF,medium-sized,11,TRBV29-1,TRBD1,TRBJ2-2
ASSQAGRGPELF,many,12,TRBV14,NA,TRBJ2-2
SVEGPGANGANEKLF,many,15,TRBV29-1,NA,TRBJ1-4
ASSVEPDSYEQY,many,12,TRBV9,NA,TRBJ2-7
SLTMETGDSYEQY,few,13,TRBV29-1,NA,TRBJ2-7
ASKVRTWDSGSQPQH,many,15,TRBV28,NA,TRBJ1-5
ASSSSSGEGREQY,many,13,TRBV7-3,TRBD2,TRBJ2-7
ASSWGTVSGNTIY,many,13,TRBV5-6,NA,TRBJ1-3
ASSLAGVAF,many,9,TRBV7-9,NA,TRBJ1-1
ASSRRRGNTGELF,many,13,TRBV2,NA,TRBJ2-2
ASSLSGVYDEQY,many,12,TRBV27,NA,TRBJ2-7
SVRGQANQPQH,many,11,TRBV29-1,TRBD1,TRBJ1-5
SALPPGDTVAGELF,many,14,TRBV20-1,NA,TRBJ2-2
ASVRGDNQPQH,many,11,TRBV6-9,NA,TRBJ1-5
AISDLAGIPYEQY,many,13,TRBV10-3,NA,TRBJ2-7
AWSVGTANEKLF,NA,12,TRBV30,NA,TRBJ1-4
ASSYLLGPQETQY,many,13,TRBV6-5,NA,TRBJ2-5